This T cell receptor beta chain was documented in a study of long-term antiretroviral therapy in people with HIV. Whole-study findings and limits: The range of CDR3 lengths in HIV repertoires proved narrower than that found in controls.

CDR1 and CDR2 from the germline V gene are KGHSH and LQKENI. The CDR3 has 13 residues. V lost 6 bases to trimming and J lost 4 bases, with 9 bases between them. Remarks on this clone: Antigen specificity is unknown.

Investigators performed immunoSEQ version v3.0 at survey level. Clones were read by immunoSEQ multiplex PCR, and TCRdb kept only the in-frame ones, dropping some. Of over 35,000 clones in the sample, 75% to 90% were seen once. The sample in question was unsorted PBMCs, obtained just before starting antiretroviral therapy. This chain uses TRBV18 with TRBJ2-2; D remains unclear. This receptor was obtained from a woman in her late teens or twenties with HIV. This chain's CDR3 is CASSKSGTGELFF. The CDR3, as DNA: TGTGCCAGCTCGAAGTCCGGCACCGGGGAGCTGTTTTTT.